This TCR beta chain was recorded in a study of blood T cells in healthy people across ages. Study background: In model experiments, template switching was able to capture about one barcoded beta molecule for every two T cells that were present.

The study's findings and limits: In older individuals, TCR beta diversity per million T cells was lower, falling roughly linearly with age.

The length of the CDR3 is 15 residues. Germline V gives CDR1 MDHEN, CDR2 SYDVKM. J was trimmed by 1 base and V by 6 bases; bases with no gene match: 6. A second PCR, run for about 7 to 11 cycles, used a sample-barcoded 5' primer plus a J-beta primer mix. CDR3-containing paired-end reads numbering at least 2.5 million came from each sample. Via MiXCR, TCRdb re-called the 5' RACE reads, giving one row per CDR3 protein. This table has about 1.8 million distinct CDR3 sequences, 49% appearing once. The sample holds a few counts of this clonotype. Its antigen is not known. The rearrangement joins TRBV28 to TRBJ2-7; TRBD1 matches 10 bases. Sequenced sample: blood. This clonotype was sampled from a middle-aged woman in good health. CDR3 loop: CASRYDRGLSYEQYF. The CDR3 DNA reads TGTGCCAGCAGATACGACAGGGGGCTATCCTACGAGCAGTACTTC.